A single sample is the source of the 6 T cell receptor beta chains below, sequenced in a study of breast tumors, draining lymph nodes, adjacent tissues. Breast cancer patients provided tissue from their axillary draining lymph nodes. Via MiXCR, TCRdb re-called the multiplex PCR reads, giving one row per CDR3 protein. The data contain fewer than 200,000 distinct CDR3 sequences, 30% to 35% of them singletons. Sequenced input: axillary lymph node tissue. These receptors all come from a female donor with breast cancer. Some clones in this sample may be carry-over from other donors' samples.

The sample holds many counts of this clonotype. The chain employs TRBV2 and TRBJ1-2; weak D call: TRBD1 (6 bases). Trimming left V 7 bases short and J 8 bases short, with 17 bases between. In germline, CDR1 is SNHLY, CDR2 FYNNEI. The CDR3 runs to 13 residues. The CDR3 spells CASIPDSELGYTF. The CDR3, as DNA: TGTGCCAGCATCCCGGACAGCGAACTGGGCTACACCTTC.

This clonotype was seen only a few times. This chain uses TRBV12-3 or TRBV12-4 with TRBJ1-1; D gene unclear. V was cut by 7 bases and J by 6 bases, with 9 bases left in between. The CDR3 covers 11 residues. The CDR3 coding sequence is TGTGCCAGCAAATTGGGTGCTGAAGCTTTCTTT. As protein: CASKLGAEAFF.

A note on this clonotype: A much larger clone lies one base from this, so it may be a read error. V and J are TRBV19 and TRBJ2-7; 9 nucleotides align to TRBD1. The CDR3 totals 12 residues. CDR1 LNHDA and CDR2 SQIVND come from the germline V gene (reference sequence). The chain's CDR3 is CGHRGRAYEQYF. The DNA of the CDR3 is TGTGGCCACAGGGGGCGCGCCTACGAGCAGTACTTC.

The table lists this clonotype with many counts. This sequence joins TRBV12-3 or TRBV12-4 and TRBJ1-6, with 10 bases lining up with TRBD1. Unmatched junction bases numbered 6, after V lost 6 bases and J lost 4 bases. This CDR3 has 16 amino acids. The CDR3 region has the DNA TGTGCCAGCAGACCTGGGACAGGGGAGTATAATTCACCCCTCCACTTT. It encodes CASRPGTGEYNSPLHF.

Many counts were recorded for this clonotype. The J gene is TRBJ2-1, the V gene TRBV9; the D gene is possibly TRBD2 (6 bases). V was pared by 0 bases and J by 3 bases, with 10 bases between. There are 15 residues in the CDR3. From germline, CDR1 is SGDLS and CDR2 YYNGEE. CDR3 sequence: CASSVAPGGYNEQFF. CDR3 in DNA: TGTGCCAGCAGCGTAGCCCCCGGGGGCTACAATGAGCAGTTCTTC.

Note on this clonotype: This may be a read error: a much more frequent sequence differs by one nucleotide. The rearrangement joins TRBV5-6 to TRBJ2-1; D gene unclear. Trimming removed 0 bases from V and 6 bases from J, with 7 bases in between. The germline V gene has CDR1 SGHDT and CDR2 YYEEEE. The CDR3 is 13 residues long. The CDR3 sequence: CASSLALRNEQFF. Written as DNA, the CDR3 is TGTGCCAGCAGCTTGGCACTACGCAATGAGCAGTTCTTC.